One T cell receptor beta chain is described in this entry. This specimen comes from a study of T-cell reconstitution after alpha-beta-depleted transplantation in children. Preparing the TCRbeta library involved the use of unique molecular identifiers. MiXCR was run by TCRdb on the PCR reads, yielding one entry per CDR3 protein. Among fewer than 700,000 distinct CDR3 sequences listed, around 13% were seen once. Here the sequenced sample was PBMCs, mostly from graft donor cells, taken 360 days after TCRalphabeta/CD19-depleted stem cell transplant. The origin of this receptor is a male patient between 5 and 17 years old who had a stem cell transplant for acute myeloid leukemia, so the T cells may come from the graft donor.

The CDR3 loop is CASSQEARVTEAFF. The CDR3 DNA reads TGCGCCAGCAGCCAAGAAGCCAGGGTTACTGAAGCTTTCTTT. This chain links TRBV4-1 with TRBJ1-1; weak D call: TRBD1 (5 bases). The CDR3 extends over 14 amino acids. Trimming cost V 0 bases and J 5 bases, with 10 bases left between them. The germline gives CDR1 MGHRA, CDR2 YSYEKL.